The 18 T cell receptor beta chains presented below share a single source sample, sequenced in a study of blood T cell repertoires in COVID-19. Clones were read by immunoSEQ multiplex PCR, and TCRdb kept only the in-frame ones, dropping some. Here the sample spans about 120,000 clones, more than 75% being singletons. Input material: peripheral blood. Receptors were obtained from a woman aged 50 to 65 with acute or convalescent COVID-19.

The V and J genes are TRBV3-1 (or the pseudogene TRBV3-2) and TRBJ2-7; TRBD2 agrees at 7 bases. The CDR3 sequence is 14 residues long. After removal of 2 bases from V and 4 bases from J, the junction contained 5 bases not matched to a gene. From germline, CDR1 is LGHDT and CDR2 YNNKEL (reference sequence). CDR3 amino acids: CASSQSGGGYEQYF. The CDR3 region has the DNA TGTGCCAGCAGCCAATCGGGAGGAGGGTACGAGCAGTACTTC.

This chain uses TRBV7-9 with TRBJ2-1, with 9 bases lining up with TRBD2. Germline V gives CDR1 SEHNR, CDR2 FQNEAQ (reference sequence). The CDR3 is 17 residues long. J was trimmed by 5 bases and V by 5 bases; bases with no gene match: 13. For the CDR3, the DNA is TGTGCCAGCAGCGCCCAAAGCGGGCGGGAGGGCCACAATGAGCAGTTCTTC. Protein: CASSAQSGREGHNEQFF.

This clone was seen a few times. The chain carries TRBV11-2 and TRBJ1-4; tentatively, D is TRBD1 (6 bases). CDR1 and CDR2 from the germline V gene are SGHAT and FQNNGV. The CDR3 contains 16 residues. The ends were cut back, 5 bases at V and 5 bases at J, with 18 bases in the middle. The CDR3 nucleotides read TGTGCCAGCAGCATCTCATCCGGACAGCTAAATGAAAAACTGTTTTTT. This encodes CASSISSGQLNEKLFF. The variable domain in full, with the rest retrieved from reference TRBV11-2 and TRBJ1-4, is EAGVAQSPRYKIIEKRQSVAFWCNPISGHATLYWYQQILGQGPKLLIQFQNNGVVDDSQLPKDRFSAERLKGVDSTLKIQPAKLEDSAVYLCASSISSGQLNEKLFFGSGTQLSVL.

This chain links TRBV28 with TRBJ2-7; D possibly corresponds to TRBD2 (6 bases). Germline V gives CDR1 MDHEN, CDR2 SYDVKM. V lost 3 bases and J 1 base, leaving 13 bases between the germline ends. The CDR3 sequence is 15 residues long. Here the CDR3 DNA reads TGTGCCAGCAGTTTCTCGAGCGGGTCTTCCTACGAGCAGTACTTC. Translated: CASSFSSGSSYEQYF.

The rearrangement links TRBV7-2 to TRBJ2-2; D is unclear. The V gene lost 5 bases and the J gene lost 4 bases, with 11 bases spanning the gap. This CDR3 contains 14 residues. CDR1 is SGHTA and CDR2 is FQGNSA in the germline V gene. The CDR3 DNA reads TGTGCCAGCAGCCGCCAAGAGGTCACCGGGGAGCTGTTTTTT. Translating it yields CASSRQEVTGELFF.

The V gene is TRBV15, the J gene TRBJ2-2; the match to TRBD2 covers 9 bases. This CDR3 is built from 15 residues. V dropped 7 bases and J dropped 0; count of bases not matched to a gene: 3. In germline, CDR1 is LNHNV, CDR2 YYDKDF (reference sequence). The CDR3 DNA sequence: TGTGCCACCAAAAGGACTAGCGCGAACACCGGGGAGCTGTTTTTT. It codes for CATKRTSANTGELFF.

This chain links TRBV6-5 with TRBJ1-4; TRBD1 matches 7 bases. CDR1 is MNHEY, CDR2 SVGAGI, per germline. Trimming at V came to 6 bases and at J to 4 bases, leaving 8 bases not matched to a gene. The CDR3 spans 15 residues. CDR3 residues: CASRRRQGLNEKLFF. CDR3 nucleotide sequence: TGTGCCAGCAGGCGGAGACAGGGACTTAATGAAAAACTGTTTTTT.

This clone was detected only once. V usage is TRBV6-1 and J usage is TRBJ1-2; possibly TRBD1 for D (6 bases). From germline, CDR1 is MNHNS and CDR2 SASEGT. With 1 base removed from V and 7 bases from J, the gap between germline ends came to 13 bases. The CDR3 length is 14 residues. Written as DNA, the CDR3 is TGTGCCAGCAGTGAAGGAGTTAGGGGGTCTGGCTACACCTTC. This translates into CASSEGVRGSGYTF.

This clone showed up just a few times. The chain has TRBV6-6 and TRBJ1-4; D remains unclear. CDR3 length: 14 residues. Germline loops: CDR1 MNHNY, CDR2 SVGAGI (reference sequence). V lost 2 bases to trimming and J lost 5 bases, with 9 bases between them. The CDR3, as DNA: TGTGCCAGCAGTTACGACGGAGAGAATGAAAAACTGTTTTTT. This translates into CASSYDGENEKLFF.

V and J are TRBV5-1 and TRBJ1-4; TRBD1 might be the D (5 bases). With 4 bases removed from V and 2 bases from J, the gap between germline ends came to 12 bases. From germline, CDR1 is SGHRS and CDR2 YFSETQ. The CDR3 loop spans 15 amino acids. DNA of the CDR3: TGCGCCAGCAGCGCAACGGGGGTGACTAATGAAAAACTGTTTTTT. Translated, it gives CASSATGVTNEKLFF.

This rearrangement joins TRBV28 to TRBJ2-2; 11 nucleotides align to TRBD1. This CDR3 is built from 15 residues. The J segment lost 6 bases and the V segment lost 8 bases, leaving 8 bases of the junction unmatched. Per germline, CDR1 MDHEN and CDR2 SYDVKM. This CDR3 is CASATDRGRSGELFF. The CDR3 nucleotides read TGTGCCAGCGCGACGGACAGGGGGCGCTCCGGGGAGCTGTTTTTT. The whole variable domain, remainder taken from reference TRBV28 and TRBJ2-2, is DVKVTQSSRYLVKRTGEKVFLECVQDMDHENMFWYRQDPGLGLRLIYFSYDVKMKEKGDIPEGYSVSREKKERFSLILESASTNQTSMYLCASATDRGRSGELFFGEGSRLTVL.

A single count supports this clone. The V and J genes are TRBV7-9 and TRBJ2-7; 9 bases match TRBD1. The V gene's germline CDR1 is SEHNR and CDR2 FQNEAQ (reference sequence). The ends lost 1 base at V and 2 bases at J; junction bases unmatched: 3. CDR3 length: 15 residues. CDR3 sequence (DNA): TGTGCCAGCAGCTTAGTGGGGACAGGGCCCTACGAGCAGTACTTC. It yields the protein CASSLVGTGPYEQYF.

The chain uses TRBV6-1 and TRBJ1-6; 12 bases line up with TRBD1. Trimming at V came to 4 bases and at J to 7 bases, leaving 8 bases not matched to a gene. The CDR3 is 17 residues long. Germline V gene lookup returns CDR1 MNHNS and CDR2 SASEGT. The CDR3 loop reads CASSGGQGARGNSPLHF. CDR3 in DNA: TGTGCCAGCAGTGGGGGACAGGGGGCGCGGGGGAATTCACCCCTCCACTTT.

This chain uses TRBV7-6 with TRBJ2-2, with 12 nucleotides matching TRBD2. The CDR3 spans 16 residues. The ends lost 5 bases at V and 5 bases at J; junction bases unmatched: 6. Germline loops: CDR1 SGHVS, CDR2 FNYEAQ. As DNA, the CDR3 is TGTGCCAGCAGCGCCGGACTAGCGGGAAGGACCGGGGAGCTGTTTTTT. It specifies CASSAGLAGRTGELFF.

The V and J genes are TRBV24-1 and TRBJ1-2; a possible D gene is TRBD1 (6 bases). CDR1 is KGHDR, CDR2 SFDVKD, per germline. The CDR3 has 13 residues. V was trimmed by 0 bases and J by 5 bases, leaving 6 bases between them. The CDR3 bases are TGTGCCACCAGTGATTTGACAGGGTATGGCTACACCTTC. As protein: CATSDLTGYGYTF.

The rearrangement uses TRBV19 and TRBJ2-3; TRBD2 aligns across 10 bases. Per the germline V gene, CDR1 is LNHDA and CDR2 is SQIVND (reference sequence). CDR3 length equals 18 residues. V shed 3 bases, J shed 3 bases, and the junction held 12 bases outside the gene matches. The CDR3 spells CASSIVASGSFGTDTQYF. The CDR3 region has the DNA TGTGCCAGTAGTATCGTGGCTAGCGGGAGTTTCGGGACAGATACGCAGTATTTT.

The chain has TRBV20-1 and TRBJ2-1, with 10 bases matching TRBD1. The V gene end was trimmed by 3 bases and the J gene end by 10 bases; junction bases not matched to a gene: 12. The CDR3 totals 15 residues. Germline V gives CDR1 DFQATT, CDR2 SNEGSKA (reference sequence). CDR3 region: CSASSRGQGTGEQFF. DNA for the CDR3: TGCAGTGCTAGTTCGCGGGGACAGGGGACCGGCGAGCAGTTCTTC.

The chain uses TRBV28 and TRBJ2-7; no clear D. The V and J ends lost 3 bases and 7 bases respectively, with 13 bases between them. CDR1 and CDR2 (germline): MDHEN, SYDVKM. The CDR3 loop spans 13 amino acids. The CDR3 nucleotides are TGTGCCAGCAGTTTGGTGGGCCCCGTTGAGCAGTACTTC. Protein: CASSLVGPVEQYF.